The 29 T cell receptor beta chains presented below share a single source sample, sequenced in a study of blood T cell repertoires in COVID-19. Assay used: immunoSEQ multiplex PCR; TCRdb lists only in-frame clones, some missing. Here the sample spans fewer than 40,000 clones, more than 85% being singletons. Sequencing was carried out using peripheral blood. These receptors were taken from a woman aged 80 or over with active or convalescent COVID-19.

This clone showed up just a few times. This chain links TRBV5-5 with TRBJ1-1; D unclear. V dropped 2 bases and J dropped 4 bases, with 12 bases sitting between them. The germline CDR1 and CDR2 sequences are SGHKS and YYEKEE (reference sequence). This CDR3 contains 14 residues. CDR3 loop: CASSFSGKGTEAFF. The CDR3 DNA reads TGTGCCAGCAGCTTCAGCGGGAAGGGCACTGAAGCTTTCTTT. The full variable domain, completed using reference TRBV5-5 and TRBJ1-1, is DAGVTQSPTHLIKTRGQQVTLRCSPISGHKSVSWYQQVLGQGPQFIFQYYEKEERGRGNFPDRFSARQFPNYSSELNVNALLLGDSALYLCASSFSGKGTEAFFGQGTRLTVV.

This chain connects TRBV18 to TRBJ1-3; D not resolved. CDR1 is KGHSH, CDR2 LQKENI, per germline. The CDR3 has 13 residues. V was shortened by 6 bases and J by 4 bases, with 10 bases between the two germline ends. The CDR3 bases are TGTGCCAGCTCCGAGGGAGGAGGAAACACCATATATTTT. It codes for CASSEGGGNTIYF.

The chain combines TRBV18 with TRBJ2-3; possible D gene TRBD1, 7 bases. This CDR3 is 15 amino acids long. V was pared by 6 bases and J by 4 bases, with 17 bases between. Germline V gene sequence: CDR1 KGHSH, CDR2 LQKENI. Here the CDR3 reads CASSTRRGLADTQYF. CDR3 DNA sequence: TGTGCCAGCTCTACGAGGAGGGGGCTGGCAGATACGCAGTATTTT.

The genes are TRBV28 and TRBJ2-7, with 7 bases lining up with TRBD1. This CDR3 is 14 amino acids long. CDR1 is MDHEN, CDR2 SYDVKM, per germline. The J segment lost 1 base and the V segment lost 3 bases, leaving 3 bases of the junction unmatched. As DNA, the CDR3 is TGTGCCAGCAGTTTTTTCAGGGGGTCCTACGAGCAGTACTTC. Its translation is CASSFFRGSYEQYF.

The chain uses TRBV5-6 and TRBJ1-2, with D hard to call. The CDR3 is made up of 14 amino acids. V lost 0 bases to trimming and J lost 3 bases, with 9 bases between them. Germline loops: CDR1 SGHDT, CDR2 YYEEEE. In DNA form, the CDR3 reads TGTGCCAGCAGCTTGGCGGGGAACCACTATGGCTACACCTTC. Protein product: CASSLAGNHYGYTF.

The DNA of the CDR3 is TGCGCCAGCAGCAACGGACAGGGGCGAACCGGGGAGCTGTTTTTT. It translates to CASSNGQGRTGELFF. The rearrangement joins TRBV5-1 to TRBJ2-2; 9 nucleotides agree with TRBD1. Unmatched junction bases numbered 6, after V lost 4 bases and J lost 5 bases. The germline gives CDR1 SGHRS, CDR2 YFSETQ. This CDR3 is built from 15 residues.

This chain uses TRBV18 with TRBJ1-2; D is uncertain. CDR1 is KGHSH, CDR2 LQKENI, per germline. V lost 3 bases, J lost 4 bases, and 12 bases lay in between. The CDR3 is 14 residues long. The CDR3 sequence: CASSPSPASYGYTF. The CDR3 nucleotides read TGTGCCAGCTCACCTTCGCCCGCCAGCTATGGCTACACCTTC.

The V and J genes are TRBV3-1 (or the pseudogene TRBV3-2) and TRBJ2-3; no firm D call. Trimming stripped 4 bases from V and 2 bases from J, with 7 bases between. Germline CDR1 LGHDT, CDR2 YNNKEL (reference sequence). This CDR3 is 13 amino acids long. The CDR3: CASSLILTDTQYF. The DNA for the CDR3 is TGTGCCAGCAGCCTTATACTCACAGATACGCAGTATTTT.

The chain carries TRBV18 and TRBJ2-3, with 8 bases lining up with TRBD2. The CDR3 totals 15 residues. Trimming removed 2 bases from V and 1 base from J; junction bases left unmatched: 2. Germline CDR1 is KGHSH and CDR2 is LQKENI. The CDR3 spells CASSPLRGGTDTQYF. CDR3 coding DNA: TGTGCCAGCTCACCATTGCGGGGGGGCACAGATACGCAGTATTTT.

This clone appeared a single time. V is TRBV6-5 and J is TRBJ1-4; tentatively, D is TRBD1 (5 bases). Deletions cut 6 bases from V and 0 bases from J, with 11 bases between. This CDR3 comprises 15 residues. Germline V gene sequence: CDR1 MNHEY, CDR2 SVGAGI. The CDR3 DNA reads as TGTGCCAGCAGGAAGGGGCCCGCAACTAATGAAAAACTGTTTTTT. As protein: CASRKGPATNEKLFF.

The rearrangement joins TRBV28 to TRBJ1-2, with 8 bases aligning to TRBD1. After removal of 1 base from V and 4 bases from J, the junction contained 5 bases not matched to a gene. CDR3 size: 15 residues. CDR1 is MDHEN, CDR2 SYDVKM, per germline. The CDR3 nucleotides read TGTGCCAGCAGTTTATCCCAGGGGGCGGGCTATGGCTACACCTTC. This translates into CASSLSQGAGYGYTF.

The J gene is TRBJ2-1, the V gene TRBV5-1, with 7 bases identical to TRBD2. V was clipped by 0 bases and J by 7 bases; unmatched bases: 4. CDR1 SGHRS and CDR2 YFSETQ come from the germline V gene. There are 14 residues in the CDR3. CDR3: CASSLGQGGNEQFF. The CDR3 DNA reads TGCGCCAGCAGCTTGGGGCAGGGAGGGAATGAGCAGTTCTTC. Full variable domain (remainder filled in from reference TRBV5-1 and TRBJ2-1): KAGVTQTPRYLIKTRGQQVTLSCSPISGHRSVSWYQQTPGQGLQFLFEYFSETQRNKGNFPGRFSGRQFSNSRSEMNVSTLELGDSALYLCASSLGQGGNEQFFGPGTRLTVL.

J is TRBJ2-3 and V is TRBV7-8; 9 nucleotides align to TRBD1. Per the germline V gene, CDR1 is SGHVS and CDR2 is FQNEAQ. Losses at the gene ends were 2 bases for V and 2 bases for J; bases not matched to a gene: 5. This CDR3 is built from 16 residues. DNA for the CDR3: TGTGCCAGCAGCTTAAGGGAACAGGGGGCCACAGATACGCAGTATTTT. Protein sequence: CASSLREQGATDTQYF.

A single count supports this clone. The rearrangement joins TRBV5-4 to TRBJ2-1; D possibly corresponds to TRBD2 (6 bases). The CDR3 is made up of 15 amino acids. The V gene's germline CDR1 is SGHNT and CDR2 YYREEE (reference sequence). The V end was cut by 3 bases, the J end by 2 bases, with 12 bases between. CDR3 in amino acids: CASSSTSTPYNEQFF. The CDR3 DNA follows: TGTGCCAGCAGCTCAACTAGCACCCCCTACAATGAGCAGTTCTTC.

This sequence joins TRBV2 and TRBJ1-2; the match to TRBD1 covers 8 bases. V lost 5 bases and J lost 3; bases outside the gene matches: 5. CDR1 and CDR2 from the germline V gene are SNHLY and FYNNEI. This CDR3 spans 14 amino acids. CDR3 sequence: CASSNRGMDYGYTF. The DNA for the CDR3 is TGTGCCAGCAGTAACAGGGGGATGGACTATGGCTACACCTTC. The entire variable domain, with the rest obtained from reference TRBV2 and TRBJ1-2, is as follows: EPEVTQTPSHQVTQMGQEVILRCVPISNHLYFYWYRQILGQKVEFLVSFYNNEISEKSEIFDDQFSVERPDGSNFTLKIRSTKLEDSAMYFCASSNRGMDYGYTFGSGTRLTVV.

This chain joins TRBV7-6 and TRBJ2-3; no clear D gene. Trimming took off 4 bases at V and 4 bases at J, with 15 bases between the two ends. CDR1 is SGHVS and CDR2 is FNYEAQ in the germline V gene. This CDR3 has 15 residues. The CDR3 sequence is CASSSRLSNPDTQYF. Here the CDR3 DNA reads TGTGCCAGCAGCTCGAGACTTTCTAACCCAGATACGCAGTATTTT.

The chain uses TRBV7-9 and TRBJ1-2, with 9 positions matching TRBD1. V was clipped by 5 bases and J by 6 bases; unmatched bases: 10. The CDR3 totals 15 residues. Germline values: CDR1 SEHNR, CDR2 FQNEAQ (reference sequence). The CDR3 region has the DNA TGTGCCAGCAGCCCGACAGGGGGTGGGGTAAATGGCTACACCTTC. Encoded protein: CASSPTGGGVNGYTF. Together with reference TRBV7-9 and TRBJ1-2, the CDR3 gives the full variable domain: DTGVSQNPRHKITKRGQNVTFRCDPISEHNRLYWYRQTLGQGPEFLTYFQNEAQLEKSRLLSDRFSAERPKGSFSTLEIQRTEQGDSAMYLCASSPTGGGVNGYTFGSGTRLTVV.

The chain joins TRBV27 to TRBJ2-7; TRBD2 agrees at 7 bases. The CDR3 runs 14 residues. The V gene end was trimmed by 7 bases and the J gene end by 2 bases; junction bases not matched to a gene: 8. Germline V gene sequence: CDR1 MNHEY, CDR2 SMNVEV (reference sequence). The CDR3 DNA reads as TGTGCCAGCATGAGGTGGGGGGGGACCTACGAGCAGTACTTC. It translates to CASMRWGGTYEQYF.

The chain has TRBV6-2 or TRBV6-3 and TRBJ2-2; 8 nucleotides agree with TRBD2. The germline gives CDR1 MNHEY, CDR2 SVGEGT. CDR3 length: 15 amino acids. The V and J ends lost 5 bases and 6 bases, in that order; junction bases with no gene match: 8. CDR3 protein: CASSTPGLAAGELFF. The CDR3, as DNA: TGTGCCAGCAGTACCCCCGGACTAGCCGCCGGGGAGCTGTTTTTT.

DNA of the CDR3: TGTGCCAGCAGTAATACCGACAGGGGGTATGGCTACACCTTC. It specifies CASSNTDRGYGYTF. The gene calls are TRBV6-5 and TRBJ1-2; 9 bases are shared with TRBD1. In germline, CDR1 is MNHEY, CDR2 SVGAGI. The V gene end was trimmed by 5 bases and the J gene end by 5 bases; junction bases not matched to a gene: 6. The CDR3 contains 14 residues.

In the case of this clone: Other DNA sequences from this sample encode an identical CDR3 as well. The chain links TRBV4-2 to TRBJ2-2; 9 bases are shared with TRBD2. This CDR3 is 16 amino acids long. Germline lookup yields CDR1 LGHNA and CDR2 YNFKEQ. Germline trimming cut 4 bases from V and 1 base from J; bases unmatched to any gene: 4. This CDR3 is CASSRGGGGNTGELFF. The CDR3 DNA follows: TGTGCCAGCAGCCGCGGCGGGGGGGGGAACACCGGGGAGCTGTTTTTT.

This clone was seen only once. The rearrangement joins TRBV28 to TRBJ1-4, with 9 bases aligning to TRBD1. The CDR3 runs 20 residues. The J segment lost 0 bases and the V segment lost 5 bases, leaving 16 bases of the junction unmatched. CDR1 is MDHEN and CDR2 is SYDVKM in the germline V gene. CDR3: CASSLLKHRDRVATNEKLFF. CDR3 nucleotide sequence: TGTGCCAGCAGTCTCCTTAAACACCGGGACAGGGTTGCAACTAATGAAAAACTGTTTTTT.

In its sample, this clone was seen once. V and J are TRBV4-1 and TRBJ1-3; D unclear. Per the germline V gene, CDR1 is MGHRA and CDR2 is YSYEKL. The CDR3 loop spans 15 amino acids. Trimming cost V 4 bases and J 6 bases, with 16 bases left between them. CDR3 sequence (DNA): TGCGCCAGCAGCCGGAGAGAGGGTGGGGAAAACACCATATATTTT. Protein product: CASSRREGGENTIYF.

The gene calls are TRBV18 and TRBJ1-2; tentatively, D is TRBD1 (6 bases). This CDR3 has 15 residues. CDR1 and CDR2 from the germline V gene are KGHSH and LQKENI. The V end lost 4 bases, the J end lost 3 bases, and 15 bases lay between the germline ends. The CDR3 is CASSLRAGEDYGYTF. The DNA for the CDR3 is TGTGCCAGCTCACTTCGGGCAGGGGAAGACTATGGCTACACCTTC. Based on the CDR3 plus reference TRBV18 and TRBJ1-2, the full variable domain is NAGVMQNPRHLVRRRGQEARLRCSPMKGHSHVYWYRQLPEEGLKFMVYLQKENIIDESGMPKERFSAEFPKEGPSILRIQQVVRGDSAAYFCASSLRAGEDYGYTFGSGTRLTVV.

This clone was seen only once. The chain is built from TRBV2 and TRBJ2-1; D remains ambiguous. The V gene lost 4 bases and the J gene lost 3 bases, with 10 bases spanning the gap. Germline V lookup: CDR1 SNHLY, CDR2 FYNNEI. The CDR3 contains 14 residues. CDR3 amino acids: CASSGQVHYNEQFF. Here the CDR3 DNA reads TGTGCCAGCAGTGGGCAGGTCCACTACAATGAGCAGTTCTTC.

V and J are TRBV5-1 and TRBJ1-1, with D possibly TRBD1 on 5 matching bases. Germline lookup yields CDR1 SGHRS and CDR2 YFSETQ. This CDR3 has 14 amino acids. Trimming removed 0 bases at V and 0 bases at J, with 6 bases between. CDR3 sequence: CASSLAGMNTEAFF. The CDR3 DNA sequence: TGCGCCAGCAGCTTGGCAGGGATGAACACTGAAGCTTTCTTT.

This sequence joins TRBV11-3 and TRBJ2-3, with TRBD2 identical over 8 bases. Per the germline V gene, CDR1 is SGHNT and CDR2 is YENEEA. J gave up 6 bases and V 1 base, and 12 bases lay outside the gene matches. This CDR3 has 17 amino acids. The CDR3: CASSLGVGGGLPDTQYF. The CDR3 bases are TGTGCCAGCAGCTTAGGGGTCGGCGGGGGGCTGCCTGATACGCAGTATTTT.

This clone appeared a single time. A read error may produce the germline difference seen at one junction end. The chain carries TRBV5-1 and TRBJ1-1; the match to TRBD1 covers 9 bases. Germline CDR1 is SGHRS and CDR2 is YFSETQ. The CDR3 contains 14 residues. The DNA of the CDR3 is TGCGCCAGCAGCTTGGGCCGAAACCGGGACAGGGAGGAATTT. Translation: CASSLGRNRDREEF.

The J gene is TRBJ1-6, the V gene TRBV30; D is perhaps TRBD1 (5 bases). The germline CDR1 and CDR2 sequences are GTSNPN and SVGIG (reference sequence). The CDR3 length is 13 residues. V shed 5 bases and J shed 8 bases, with 13 bases lying between them. CDR3 nucleotides: TGTGCCTGGGGTTTGGGGCAGGATTCACCCCTCCACTTT. Translating it yields CAWGLGQDSPLHF.